These 9 T cell receptor beta chains were all obtained from the same sample, sequenced in a study of blood T cell repertoires in COVID-19. Produced via immunoSEQ multiplex PCR; TCRdb's table is partial and in-frame only. The profile covers hundreds of thousands of clones, with over 75% appearing a single time and roughly 4.1% taken by the ten largest. The specimen was peripheral blood. The receptor source for this set is a middle-aged man with acute or convalescent COVID-19.

This CDR3 reads CASSAFGTENQPQHF. CDR3 coding DNA: TGTGCCAGCAGCGCCTTCGGGACAGAGAATCAGCCCCAGCATTTT. The V and J genes are TRBV6-5 and TRBJ1-5, with 7 bases lining up with TRBD1. J lost 4 bases, V lost 6 bases, and 9 bases had no gene match. CDR1 is MNHEY, CDR2 SVGAGI, per germline. The CDR3 consists of 15 residues.

The genes are TRBV15 and TRBJ1-2, with D maybe TRBD1 (5 bases). The V gene lost 5 bases and the J gene lost 4 bases, with 11 bases spanning the gap. The CDR3 is made up of 13 amino acids. The germline CDR1 and CDR2 sequences are LNHNV and YYDKDF (reference sequence). CDR3 sequence (DNA): TGTGCCACCAGCGTGGGACTGAGCTATGGCTACACCTTC. Its protein product is CATSVGLSYGYTF.

This sequence joins TRBV25-1 and TRBJ1-4; a weak D match, TRBD1 (5 bases). Germline lookup yields CDR1 MGHDK and CDR2 SYGVNS. The CDR3 runs 15 residues. The germline V and J ends were trimmed by 1 base and 8 bases, with 14 bases remaining between them. DNA for the CDR3: TGTGCCAGCAGTGAATTGGGCAGGGAGGGGGAAAAACTGTTTTTT. This gives the protein CASSELGREGEKLFF.

The J gene is TRBJ2-5, the V gene TRBV3-1 (or the pseudogene TRBV3-2), with 11 positions matching TRBD2. From germline, CDR1 is LGHDT and CDR2 YNNKEL (reference sequence). The length of the CDR3 is 16 residues. The ends lost 4 bases at V and 1 base at J; junction bases unmatched: 5. CDR3 bases: TGTGCCAGCAGCCCCGTAGCGGGGGGGCCCCAAGAGACCCAGTACTTC. This encodes CASSPVAGGPQETQYF.

The rearrangement joins TRBV16 to TRBJ2-7; 9 bases fit TRBD1. The CDR3 has 14 amino acids. From germline, CDR1 is KGHSY and CDR2 FQNENV. V lost 0 bases to trimming and J lost 5 bases; unmatched junction nucleotides: 2. CDR3 amino acids: CASSQSGTGNEQYF. The CDR3 bases are TGTGCCAGCAGCCAATCGGGGACAGGGAACGAGCAGTACTTC. The complete variable domain, with remaining parts taken from reference TRBV16 and TRBJ2-7, reads GEEVAQTPKHLVRGEGQKAKLYCAPIKGHSYVFWYQQVLKNEFKFLISFQNENVFDETGMPKERFSAKCLPNSPCSLEIQATKLEDSAVYFCASSQSGTGNEQYFGPGTRLTVT.

The J gene is TRBJ2-1, the V gene TRBV6-5; TRBD1 aligns across 9 bases. Germline-derived CDR1 and CDR2 are MNHEY and SVGAGI. The CDR3 has 15 amino acids. J gave up 9 bases and V 6 bases, and 12 bases lay outside the gene matches. CDR3 amino acids: CASRRTGDPSSEQFF. CDR3 DNA sequence: TGTGCCAGCAGACGGACAGGGGATCCTAGTAGTGAGCAGTTCTTC.

This chain links TRBV29-1 with TRBJ2-6; the D is unclear. The CDR3 is 14 amino acids. Germline-derived CDR1 and CDR2 are SQVTM and ANQGSEA. The germline V and J ends were trimmed by 6 bases and 3 bases, with 12 bases remaining between them. The CDR3 coding sequence is TGCAGCGTACAAACCCTGTTTGGGGCCAACGTCCTGACTTTC. Amino acids: CSVQTLFGANVLTF. The full variable domain, in which reference TRBV29-1 and TRBJ2-6 provide the parts outside the CDR3, is SAVISQKPSRDICQRGTSLTIQCQVDSQVTMMFWYRQQPGQSLTLIATANQGSEATYESGFVIDKFPISRPNLTFSTLTVSNMSPEDSSIYLCSVQTLFGANVLTFGAGSRLTVL.

This clone appeared a few times. This chain uses TRBV7-9 with TRBJ1-1, with 8 bases identical to TRBD1. The CDR3 extends over 15 amino acids. Per the germline V gene, CDR1 is SEHNR and CDR2 is FQNEAQ (reference sequence). Losses at the gene ends were 5 bases for V and 4 bases for J; bases not matched to a gene: 9. The CDR3 here is CASSRSDRAGTEAFF. The CDR3 bases are TGTGCCAGCAGCCGCTCGGACAGGGCGGGCACTGAAGCTTTCTTT.

The chain uses TRBV10-3 and TRBJ2-7; D is unresolved. Per germline, CDR1 ENHRY and CDR2 SYGVKD. This CDR3 is built from 11 residues. V lost 0 bases and J lost 11, with 8 bases in between. The CDR3 nucleotides read TGTGCCATCAGTGAGTCGTCAGTCAAGTACTTC. Encoded protein: CAISESSVKYF.